Presented here are 30 T cell receptor beta chains from one specimen sequenced in a study of OX40 agonist ivuxolimab in advanced cancers. Here immunoSEQ multiplex PCR was the method, and the copy in TCRdb shows in-frame clones only, minus some. The repertoire consists of around 27,000 clones, with about three quarters occurring once and the leading ten covering 12% to 15%. Here the sequenced sample was CD4+ or CD8+ T cells sorted from blood, taken in a trial of the OX40 agonist ivuxolimab. These receptors were obtained from an adult with an advanced solid tumor such as melanoma, head and neck, liver or kidney cancer.

V gene TRBV5-1 combines with J gene TRBJ2-5; 7 bases fit TRBD1. This CDR3 has 17 amino acids. The V and J ends lost 0 bases and 0 bases, in that order; junction bases with no gene match: 8. Looked up from germline, CDR1 is SGHRS and CDR2 is YFSETQ. The chain's CDR3 is CASSLVPGQSYQETQYF. As DNA, the CDR3 is TGCGCCAGCAGCTTGGTTCCGGGACAGAGTTACCAAGAGACCCAGTACTTC.

By sample fraction, this clone is medium-sized. The V gene is TRBV9, the J gene TRBJ2-1; D may match TRBD1 or TRBD2 (6 bases each). The ends were cut back, 6 bases at V and 5 bases at J, with 15 bases in the middle. The germline CDR1 and CDR2 sequences are SGDLS and YYNGEE. The CDR3 covers 14 residues. The CDR3 sequence: CASMSGAVDNEQFF. In DNA form, the CDR3 reads TGTGCCAGCATGTCGGGGGCGGTGGACAATGAGCAGTTCTTC.

Only a few counts were recorded for this clone. The chain is built from TRBV7-9 and TRBJ2-7; D remains unclear. This CDR3 has 13 amino acids. Germline V CDR1 and CDR2: SEHNR, FQNEAQ (reference sequence). The ends were cut back, 7 bases at V and 4 bases at J, with 14 bases in the middle. CDR3 in DNA: TGTGCCAGCAAGGATTCTGGAACGTACGAGCAGTACTTC. It yields the protein CASKDSGTYEQYF.

V is TRBV7-2 and J is TRBJ2-7; possible D gene TRBD2, 7 bases. The CDR3 is 16 amino acids. V was pared by 8 bases and J by 6 bases, with 26 bases between. Germline V gives CDR1 SGHTA, CDR2 FQGNSA. CDR3 in amino acids: CASRRIGGGDLGEQYF. In DNA form, the CDR3 reads TGTGCCAGCCGTCGAATAGGAGGGGGGGATCTCGGCGAGCAGTACTTC.

The chain is built from TRBV4-3 and TRBJ2-5; D is undetermined. V was shortened by 0 bases and J by 5 bases, with 13 bases between the two germline ends. The CDR3 runs 15 residues. Germline CDR1 and CDR2: LGHNA and YSLEER. This CDR3 is CASSQDQSSGETQYF. Written as DNA, the CDR3 is TGCGCCAGCAGCCAAGATCAGTCATCTGGGGAGACCCAGTACTTC.

The sample holds a few counts of this clone. This rearrangement joins TRBV30 to TRBJ1-5; D gene ambiguous. The germline V gene encodes CDR1 GTSNPN and CDR2 SVGIG (reference sequence). The germline V and J ends were trimmed by 1 base and 0 bases, with 10 bases remaining between them. This CDR3 has 15 residues. CDR3 nucleotides: TGTGCCTGGAGTGGCGCAGCAAATAGCAATCAGCCCCAGCATTTT. Translating it yields CAWSGAANSNQPQHF.

V is TRBV5-1 and J is TRBJ2-5; 9 positions agree with TRBD1. The DNA end favors TRBJ2-7, so the J call may be wrong. The CDR3 is 16 residues long. Germline CDR1 reads SGHRS; CDR2 reads YFSETQ. DNA for the CDR3: TGCGCCAGCAGCTCCGGACAGGGGCGCCCATCCTACGAGCAGTACTTC. Translated: CASSSGQGRPSYEQYF.

The chain has TRBV11-2 and TRBJ1-2, with D maybe TRBD1 (5 bases). The V gene lost 8 bases and the J gene lost 2 bases, with 12 bases spanning the gap. CDR1 and CDR2 from the germline V gene are SGHAT and FQNNGV. The CDR3 runs 13 residues. CDR3 sequence reads: CASALGQNYGYTF. As DNA, the CDR3 is TGTGCCAGCGCCTTGGGGCAAAACTATGGCTACACCTTC.

In the case of this clone: This is likely a read error, given that the CDR3 carries no conserved phenylalanine or tryptophan at its end. The chain couples TRBV6-6 to TRBJ2-7; either TRBD1 or TRBD2 may supply D (5 bases each). This CDR3 is built from 15 residues. Trimming took 5 bases from V and 0 from J, leaving 14 bases between them. Germline loops: CDR1 MNHNY, CDR2 SVGAGI (reference sequence). CDR3 sequence (DNA): TGTGCCAGCAGTACCCCGACGGGGCCCTCCTACGAGCAGTACCTC. Encoded protein: CASSTPTGPSYEQYL.

The chain uses TRBV11-1 and TRBJ2-1; weak D call: TRBD1 (6 bases). The V end lost 5 bases, the J end lost 0 bases, and 20 bases lay between the germline ends. This CDR3 is built from 18 residues. Germline values: CDR1 SGHAT, CDR2 FQDESV (reference sequence). CDR3: CASSPVGAGVSSYNEQFF. In DNA form, the CDR3 reads TGTGCCAGCAGCCCAGTGGGGGCAGGGGTGAGCTCCTACAATGAGCAGTTCTTC.

The chain uses TRBV11-2 and TRBJ1-2; D is uncertain. Per the germline V gene, CDR1 is SGHAT and CDR2 is FQNNGV. V lost 2 bases, J lost 2 bases, and 12 bases lay in between. The CDR3 length is 15 residues. The CDR3 loop is CASSLIPSNNYGYTF. As DNA, the CDR3 is TGTGCCAGCAGCTTAATCCCCTCAAACAACTATGGCTACACCTTC.

J is TRBJ2-7 and V is TRBV27; D assignment may be TRBD1 or TRBD2 (5 bases each). Germline-derived CDR1 and CDR2 are MNHEY and SMNVEV (reference sequence). V lost 7 bases, J lost 2 bases, and 18 bases lay in between. The CDR3 runs to 15 residues. The CDR3 is CASKIGGGATYEQYF. CDR3 coding DNA: TGTGCCAGCAAGATAGGAGGTGGGGCCACCTACGAGCAGTACTTC.

The genes are TRBV6-1 and TRBJ2-1; D uncertain. Germline lookup yields CDR1 MNHNS and CDR2 SASEGT. This CDR3 has 10 residues. V gave up 8 bases and J gave up 7 bases, with 6 bases separating them. The CDR3 loop reads CASGWNEQFF. CDR3 nucleotides: TGTGCCAGCGGGTGGAATGAGCAGTTCTTC.

This rearrangement joins TRBV4-2 to TRBJ2-3; tentative D call: TRBD2 (6 bases). This CDR3 has 16 residues. Per germline, CDR1 LGHNA and CDR2 YNFKEQ. V dropped 3 bases and J dropped 0 bases, with 13 bases sitting between them. CDR3 bases: TGTGCCAGCAGCCAGCGGGAACTAGCTAGCACAGATACGCAGTATTTT. Encoded protein: CASSQRELASTDTQYF.

The chain has TRBV6-1 and TRBJ2-7, with a possible D match to TRBD2 (5 bases). CDR1 MNHNS and CDR2 SASEGT come from the germline V gene. CDR3 length: 13 amino acids. V was cut by 0 bases and J by 5 bases, with 8 bases left in between. CDR3 nucleotides: TGTGCCAGCAGTGAAGCAGAGGGAAACGAGCAGTACTTC. Translated, it gives CASSEAEGNEQYF.

V is TRBV6-6 and J is TRBJ2-3; 11 bases agree with TRBD2. Germline values: CDR1 MNHNY, CDR2 SVGAGI (reference sequence). The CDR3 sequence is 14 residues long. J lost 4 bases, V lost 5 bases, and 2 bases had no gene match. CDR3 sequence reads: CASSLAGGSDTQYF. DNA of the CDR3: TGTGCCAGCAGTCTAGCGGGGGGATCAGATACGCAGTATTTT.

The rearrangement uses TRBV7-9 and TRBJ2-4; weak D call: TRBD2 (7 bases). The CDR3 length is 18 residues. Germline CDR1 is SEHNR and CDR2 is FQNEAQ (reference sequence). V was cut by 4 bases and J by 0 bases, with 19 bases left in between. In DNA, the CDR3 is TGTGCCAGCAGCTCGGGGGGCCCGACGGAGATAGCCAAAAACATTCAGTACTTC. It yields the protein CASSSGGPTEIAKNIQYF. Full variable domain (remainder filled in from reference TRBV7-9 and TRBJ2-4): DTGVSQNPRHKITKRGQNVTFRCDPISEHNRLYWYRQTLGQGPEFLTYFQNEAQLEKSRLLSDRFSAERPKGSFSTLEIQRTEQGDSAMYLCASSSGGPTEIAKNIQYFGAGTRLSVL.

In its sample, this clone was seen a few times. The chain employs TRBV7-3 and TRBJ2-7; possibly TRBD1 or TRBD2 for D (5 bases each). The ends were cut back, 3 bases at V and 2 bases at J, with 5 bases in the middle. The V gene's germline CDR1 is SGHTA and CDR2 FQGTGA. The CDR3 totals 12 residues. The CDR3 protein is CASSLGAYEQYF. For the CDR3, the DNA is TGTGCCAGCAGCTTGGGGGCCTACGAGCAGTACTTC.

This clone was counted a single time. The chain is built from TRBV7-9 and TRBJ1-4; 8 bases align to TRBD1. The CDR3 covers 17 residues. Trimming at V came to 5 bases and at J to 3 bases, leaving 11 bases not matched to a gene. Looked up from germline, CDR1 is SEHNR and CDR2 is FQNEAQ (reference sequence). The CDR3 nucleotides are TGTGCCAGCAGCCCCCCGACAGGGGCGCCTGCTAATGAAAAACTGTTTTTT. Protein sequence: CASSPPTGAPANEKLFF.

The chain employs TRBV4-3 and TRBJ1-3, with no clear D. The ends were cut back, 3 bases at V and 2 bases at J, with 14 bases in the middle. The germline V gene has CDR1 LGHNA and CDR2 YSLEER. CDR3 length: 16 amino acids. CDR3 residues: CASSHGVGSAGNTIYF. In nucleotides, the CDR3 is TGCGCCAGCAGCCATGGTGTGGGTTCGGCTGGAAACACCATATATTTT.

The chain joins TRBV19 to TRBJ2-3; 9 nucleotides match TRBD2. Germline V gives CDR1 LNHDA, CDR2 SQIVND (reference sequence). Trimming removed 6 bases from V and 6 bases from J; junction bases left unmatched: 7. The CDR3 runs 14 residues. The CDR3 DNA reads TGTGCCAGTAGCATCGGGACTAGCTGGGATACGCAGTATTTT. Translating it yields CASSIGTSWDTQYF.

The chain carries TRBV13 and TRBJ2-5; 8 bases are shared with TRBD1. The germline gives CDR1 PRHDT, CDR2 FYEKMQ (reference sequence). Losses at the gene ends were 5 bases for V and 5 bases for J; bases not matched to a gene: 13. CDR3 length: 16 amino acids. The CDR3 here is CASSQRQGYLGETQYF. The CDR3 region has the DNA TGTGCCAGCAGCCAAAGACAGGGGTACCTTGGGGAGACCCAGTACTTC. The whole variable domain, remainder taken from reference TRBV13 and TRBJ2-5, is AAGVIQSPRHLIKEKRETATLKCYPIPRHDTVYWYQQGPGQDPQFLISFYEKMQSDKGSIPDRFSAQQFSDYHSELNMSSLELGDSALYFCASSQRQGYLGETQYFGPGTRLLVL.

This rearrangement joins TRBV19 to TRBJ2-7, with D possibly being TRBD2 (5 bases). This CDR3 spans 14 amino acids. The V end was cut by 3 bases, the J end by 5 bases, with 14 bases between. The germline CDR1 and CDR2 sequences are LNHDA and SQIVND (reference sequence). Here the CDR3 DNA reads TGTGCCAGTAGTATCATAACGGGGTACCACGAGCAGTACTTC. It is translated as CASSIITGYHEQYF.

The chain has TRBV27 and TRBJ2-1; a possible D gene is TRBD2 (7 bases). Deletions cut 3 bases from V and 0 bases from J, with 9 bases between. CDR1 and CDR2 (germline): MNHEY, SMNVEV (reference sequence). The CDR3 is made up of 15 amino acids. The CDR3 sequence: CASSLGGPSYNEQFF. The DNA for the CDR3 is TGTGCCAGCAGTTTGGGGGGGCCCTCCTACAATGAGCAGTTCTTC.

The table lists this clone with a few counts. This chain uses TRBV18 with TRBJ1-2; 9 bases fit TRBD1. V shed 5 bases, J shed 3 bases, and the junction held 10 bases outside the gene matches. CDR3 size: 16 residues. Looked up from germline, CDR1 is KGHSH and CDR2 is LQKENI. CDR3 residues: CASSGNTHRGHYGYTF. As DNA, the CDR3 is TGTGCCAGCTCAGGCAACACGCACAGGGGGCACTATGGCTACACCTTC.

The rearrangement uses TRBV11-2 and TRBJ2-3; D is unresolved. Trimming pared 0 bases from V and 0 bases from J, leaving 16 bases between. The CDR3 covers 18 residues. Germline assignment: CDR1 SGHAT and CDR2 FQNNGV. This CDR3 reads CASSLDLRAVPSTDTQYF. The CDR3, as DNA: TGTGCCAGCAGCTTAGATCTTCGGGCAGTACCTAGCACAGATACGCAGTATTTT.

The rearrangement joins TRBV30 to TRBJ2-5, with D hard to call. There are 11 residues in the CDR3. V lost 1 base, J lost 7 bases, and 7 bases lay in between. Germline V gene lookup returns CDR1 GTSNPN and CDR2 SVGIG (reference sequence). CDR3 nucleotide sequence: TGTGCCTGGAGTGAACCGGGGACCCAGTACTTC. Its protein product is CAWSEPGTQYF.

This clone was detected a few times. CDR3 DNA sequence: TGTGCCAGCAGCCCTAGCGGCGGGGTGCCAAACACCGGGGAGCTGTTTTTT. Encoded protein: CASSPSGGVPNTGELFF. This chain uses TRBV4-2 with TRBJ2-2; 7 positions match TRBD2. V shed 4 bases and J 2 bases; nucleotides not matched to a gene: 10. Per germline, CDR1 LGHNA and CDR2 YNFKEQ. The CDR3 totals 17 residues.

The chain couples TRBV7-9 to TRBJ2-2; a possible D gene is TRBD2 (5 bases). V was clipped by 4 bases and J by 3 bases, with 15 bases between them. Per the germline V gene, CDR1 is SEHNR and CDR2 is FQNEAQ (reference sequence). The length of the CDR3 is 16 residues. CDR3: CASSSTDEGDTGELFF. CDR3 DNA sequence: TGTGCCAGCAGCTCGACCGACGAGGGAGACACCGGGGAGCTGTTTTTT.

The chain couples TRBV4-1 to TRBJ1-3; D gene ambiguous. V lost 4 bases and J lost 0, with 13 bases in between. This CDR3 has 16 residues. CDR1 and CDR2 from the germline V gene are MGHRA and YSYEKL. The CDR3 nucleotides are TGCGCCAGCAGCCCCCGGGAAGGCATCTCTGGAAACACCATATATTTT. Translation gives CASSPREGISGNTIYF.